The present TCR beta chain was sequenced within a study of blood T cells in healthy people across ages. Study observations and caveats: Naive and antigen-experienced cells could not be conclusively compared, given unsorted PBMCs.

Then a second PCR, running roughly 7 to 11 cycles, was carried out with a sample-barcoded 5' primer and a J-beta primer mix. TCRdb fed the 5' RACE reads into MiXCR, producing one record per CDR3 protein. Of approximately 1.5 million distinct CDR3 sequences in the sample, less than 45% were seen once. This CDR3 region has 14 residues. Deletions cut 2 bases from V and 7 bases from J, with 14 bases between. Germline loops: CDR1 MRHNA, CDR2 SNTAGT. Note on this clonotype: What it binds is not known.

The sequenced material came from blood. The V and J genes are TRBV6-4 and TRBJ1-2, with TRBD1 as a possible D gene (6 bases). The TCR was taken from a young woman in good health. The CDR3 nucleotides are TGTGCCAGCAGTGACGCTGCAGGGGTGGCTGGCTACACCTTC. It specifies CASSDAAGVAGYTF.